This TCR beta chain was captured in a study of T cell responses to AZD1222 COVID-19 vaccine. Researchers grouped second doses given at about 4 or about 12 weeks into one pool. Clones were sequenced by immunoSEQ multiplex PCR, and TCRdb holds only the in-frame ones, with some missing. Found here are under 95,000 clones, about 88% of them singletons; the top ten hold 6.5% to 8.5%. This CDR3 has 14 residues. Looked up from germline, CDR1 is LGHNT and CDR2 is FRNRAP. Trimming cost V 3 bases and J 2 bases, with 10 bases left between them. Overall study results and limits: Spike-specific TCR breadth and depth were elevated following two AZD1222 doses. Dominant at 160-218 and 743-854, vaccine-associated CD4 TCRs also spanned spike. The peak T cell response came first, and repertoires were sampled only after it.

Notes on this clone: What it binds is not known.

This clonotype was sampled from an adult who received the AZD1222 COVID-19 vaccine. V gene TRBV12-5 combines with J gene TRBJ1-2, with D unclear. Sequencing was performed on peripheral blood, taken 28 days after the second AZD1222 dose. In DNA form, the CDR3 reads TGTGCTAGTGGTTTTTTACCAGGAAACTATGGCTACACCTTC. This sequence encodes CASGFLPGNYGYTF.